Sequencing of this T cell receptor beta chain was carried out in a study of cytomegalovirus exposure and HLA in healthy donors. Repertoires were generated with immunoSEQ multiplex PCR, while TCRdb's copy carries only in-frame clones and drops some. Among approximately 200,000 clones listed, about 81% were seen once. Germline V gene data show CDR1 as SGHRS and CDR2 as YFSETQ. The CDR3 totals 15 residues. Germline trimming cut 0 bases from V and 6 bases from J; bases unmatched to any gene: 4. The chain couples TRBV5-1 to TRBJ1-4; the match to TRBD1 covers 8 bases. The sequenced sample consisted of PBMCs. The receptor was derived from a woman aged 25 to 39 in good health and CMV-seronegative. The CDR3 loop is CASSLAVTGDEKLFF. The CDR3 bases are TGCGCCAGCAGCTTGGCGGTGACAGGGGATGAAAAACTGTTTTTT.